This TCR beta chain originates from a study of T cells in Graves' hyperthyroidism and ophthalmopathy (dated by TCRdb to the late 2010s). For context, the study as a whole: Peripheral blood samples were taken at the time of initial diagnosis, prior to any treatment. The study also compared thyroid tissue and blood T-cell repertoires from 5 to 7 Graves' hyperthyroidism patients. Following sampling, methimazole starting at 30 mg daily was given to hyperthyroidism patients, and high-dose intravenous methylprednisolone was given to ophthalmopathy patients. An independent validation cohort of 18 to 20 hyperthyroidism patients and 15 or so patients who later progressed to ophthalmopathy tested prospective prediction of ophthalmopathy. The 75 to 100 discovery patients were randomly split 7:3 into training and test sets. TCR V-J signatures able to tell the groups apart were searched for in a discovery cohort of 90 to 100 patients, of whom 43 had Graves' ophthalmopathy and around 56 had stable Graves' hyperthyroidism. TCR Vbeta CDR3 sequencing of around 130 peripheral blood samples (around 45 ophthalmopathy, 75 or so hyperthyroidism and approximately 17 progressor patients) is reported in the paper. The paper's findings and limits, for the study overall: No statistical method was used to fix the sample size in advance, and group allocation was not hidden from the investigators. A model built on a 13 V-J signature distinguished ophthalmopathy from stable hyperthyroidism, reaching 85% to 90% sensitivity and around 81% specificity in cross-validation and 80%/75% in testing. In validation, the model predicted progression to ophthalmopathy a median of approximately 6.3 months before onset, with about 70% sensitivity and 72.22% specificity. Blood samples also contained most of the expanded thyroid clonotypes (frequency above 0.001), which suggests that blood repertoires may reflect thyroid immune responses.

A few counts support this clonotype. No antigen is known for it. Qualities for individual bases were not recorded, and no much larger clone is one base off. Stable Graves' hyperthyroidism was defined as the absence of progression to ophthalmopathy over 18 months of follow-up. Hyperthyroidism patients were newly diagnosed, with disease duration under 2 months, and aged 18 to 65 years. The study excluded patients with uncontrolled infections, other autoimmune diseases, pregnancy or lactation. Diagnoses were established on the basis of clinical symptoms, serum thyroxine and TRAb, thyroid ultrasound, and orbital computed tomography. Ficoll-Paque density gradient centrifugation was used to isolate PBMCs from approximately 11 ml of fresh peripheral blood. Total RNA was extracted using Trizol reagent, and RNA quality was assessed on an Agilent 2100 Bioanalyzer. Amplification of TCR beta CDR3 regions was carried out from RNA transcripts. A first-round RT-PCR of the TCR CDR3 used the HTBI primer set with the Qiagen OneStep RT-PCR kit. The libraries were constructed in a second round of multiplex PCR and then size-selected and purified. Sequencing of the libraries was done on an Illumina HiSeq2000 using paired-end 100 bp reads. Per the authors' processing: SOAPnuke was used to process the raw data, with reads discarded if the reads contained adapters or uncalled bases, had a mean Phred below 15, or lacked an exact constant-primer or identifier match. High-quality paired reads were merged with COPE v1.2.5, and unique nucleotide sequences were defined as clonotypes. MiTCR v1.1 was used to align clonotypes to the IMGT TRBV, TRBD and TRBJ reference segments. The analysis included only V-J combinations with a frequency above 0.0001, which together covered more than 99% of the repertoires. The TCS score was defined as F50 (clonal expansion) divided by E x V (chaos), with BLOSUM62-based TCRdist calculated between CDR3 peptides within each V-J. Welch's t-statistics and random forest reduced 514 V-J features to some 14, which were used in a naive Bayes classifier (R e1071). TCRdb ran its own pipeline on the public reads, namely fastp trimming at Q25 and MiXCR clone calling, and kept in-frame beta chains. Entries are consolidated by CDR3 protein sequence, retaining the most common genes and DNA. TCRdb's processing, not the authors', yielded these V and J calls. This sample is represented by around 300,000 distinct CDR3 sequences; roughly an eighth of them were singletons. The top ten hold roughly 7.7% of the sample.

The specimen sequenced was blood. The source of this sequence is a woman aged 40 to 50 with Graves' hyperthyroidism.

The CDR3 protein is CASSNRSPGRYNEQFF. The DNA sequence is as follows: TGCGCCAGCAGCAACAGGTCCCCGGGGCGATACAATGAGCAGTTCTTC. The chain couples TRBV5-1 to TRBJ2-1, with the D assignment possibly TRBD1 or TRBD2, given 5 matching bases for each. CDR1 and CDR2 were assigned from the germline V gene as SGHRS and YFSETQ. V gives up 4 bases and J gives up 4 bases, and the segment between their germline ends measures 18 bases. From the cysteine up to the phenylalanine, the CDR3 has a length of 16 residues. This entry keeps only the CDR3 DNA: 48 bases, framed from base 1.